Each of the 16 T cell receptor beta chains below was sequenced from the same sample in a study of CD8 T cells in ankylosing spondylitis. Broader study findings: Ankylosing spondylitis blood appeared to be characterized by a TCR beta motif of roughly eight highly homologous variants.

Their specific antigens are unknown. TCRdb passed the 5' RACE reads through MiXCR, listing each CDR3 protein once. The profile covers around 890,000 distinct CDR3 sequences, with about an eighth appearing a single time and around 0.51% taken by the ten largest. Sequencing was carried out using blood, either unsorted or a sorted T cell fraction (not recorded which). The receptors derive from a male donor with ankylosing spondylitis.

The sample holds many counts of this clonotype. This chain's CDR3 is CSVSQSGDTETQYF. The DNA for the CDR3 is TGCAGCGTGAGCCAGTCAGGGGATACGGAGACCCAGTACTTC. The V and J genes are TRBV29-1 and TRBJ2-5; tentatively, D is TRBD1 (6 bases). CDR3 length equals 14 residues. Trimming stripped 6 bases from V and 5 bases from J, with 19 bases between. Germline CDR1 SQVTM, CDR2 ANQGSEA.

The sample holds a few counts of this clonotype. The rearrangement links TRBV7-2 to TRBJ2-6; tentatively, D is TRBD1 (5 bases). This CDR3 has 16 amino acids. V lost 0 bases and J 2 bases, leaving 8 bases between the germline ends. Germline V CDR1 and CDR2: SGHTA, FQGNSA. The CDR3 bases are TGTGCCAGCAGCTTAGCGCAAGGGGCTGGGGCCAACGTCCTGACTTTC. It specifies CASSLAQGAGANVLTF.

This clonotype occurred many times. At one boundary the junction diverges from the germline segment, which might be a read error. The gene calls are TRBV29-1 and TRBJ2-7; tentative D call: TRBD2 (6 bases). This CDR3 comprises 11 residues. Germline V lookup: CDR1 SQVTM, CDR2 ANQGSEA. Here the CDR3 DNA reads TGCAGCGTTGATTTTGGCGGGACCCTTTTTTTC. It encodes CSVDFGGTLFF.

V and J are TRBV12-3 or TRBV12-4 and TRBJ2-1; 15 bases match TRBD2. V lost 3 bases, J lost 5 bases, and 2 bases stayed unmatched. The CDR3 length is 16 residues. CDR3 region: CASSFGTSGGNNEQFF. The CDR3 bases are TGTGCCAGCAGTTTCGGGACTAGCGGGGGGAACAATGAGCAGTTCTTC.

V is TRBV20-1 and J is TRBJ2-1, with 7 bases identical to TRBD2. Germline assignment: CDR1 DFQATT and CDR2 SNEGSKA (reference sequence). With V trimmed by 3 bases and J by 4 bases, 6 bases remained unmatched. The CDR3 is 14 residues long. Written as DNA, the CDR3 is TGCAGTGCTAGTCCTCTAGCGGAGTACAATGAGCAGTTCTTC. This sequence encodes CSASPLAEYNEQFF.

This rearrangement joins TRBV4-3 to TRBJ2-1; D possibly corresponds to TRBD2 (5 bases). Germline CDR1 is LGHNA and CDR2 is YSLEER. Trimming removed 7 bases at V and 3 bases at J, with 16 bases between. The CDR3 sequence is 15 residues long. The CDR3 DNA follows: TGCGCCAGCATCTATGACCAGCGGTACTACAATGAGCAGTTCTTC. Translation gives CASIYDQRYYNEQFF.

This chain links TRBV5-1 with TRBJ2-7; TRBD1 matches 7 bases. V dropped 1 base and J dropped 0; count of bases not matched to a gene: 10. Germline CDR1 is SGHRS and CDR2 is YFSETQ. CDR3 length: 17 residues. The CDR3 nucleotides read TGCGCCAGCAGCTTGTCTCAGGGGACAGAAGACTCCTACGAGCAGTACTTC. Translating it yields CASSLSQGTEDSYEQYF. Drawing the rest from reference TRBV5-1 and TRBJ2-7, the complete variable domain is KAGVTQTPRYLIKTRGQQVTLSCSPISGHRSVSWYQQTPGQGLQFLFEYFSETQRNKGNFPGRFSGRQFSNSRSEMNVSTLELGDSALYLCASSLSQGTEDSYEQYFGPGTRLTVT.

The CDR3: CSAHRALDYGYTF. The CDR3 region has the DNA TGCAGTGCTCACAGGGCCCTCGACTATGGCTACACCTTC. The chain is built from TRBV20-1 and TRBJ1-2; maybe TRBD1 (6 bases). V was shortened by 5 bases and J by 3 bases, with 13 bases between the two germline ends. Per germline, CDR1 DFQATT and CDR2 SNEGSKA (reference sequence). The CDR3 covers 13 residues.

V gene TRBV5-1 combines with J gene TRBJ2-1, with D possibly being TRBD2 (5 bases). The CDR3 has 13 residues. Trimming removed 4 bases from V and 6 bases from J, with 11 bases in between. Per germline, CDR1 SGHRS and CDR2 YFSETQ. CDR3: CASSLKLGNEQFF. The CDR3 region has the DNA TGCGCCAGCAGCCTTAAACTAGGCAATGAGCAGTTCTTC.

This clonotype was detected only a few times. V gene TRBV29-1 combines with J gene TRBJ1-2; no clear D. V was shortened by 5 bases and J by 5 bases, with 24 bases between the two germline ends. This CDR3 has 16 amino acids. Germline lookup yields CDR1 SQVTM and CDR2 ANQGSEA. CDR3 in amino acids: CSVRPQIGSNTYGYTF. In DNA, the CDR3 is TGCAGCGTTAGACCCCAAATCGGGTCGAATACTTATGGCTACACCTTC. The complete variable domain, with remaining parts taken from reference TRBV29-1 and TRBJ1-2, reads SAVISQKPSRDICQRGTSLTIQCQVDSQVTMMFWYRQQPGQSLTLIATANQGSEATYESGFVIDKFPISRPNLTFSTLTVSNMSPEDSSIYLCSVRPQIGSNTYGYTFGSGTRLTVV.

This clonotype was counted only a few times. This chain joins TRBV20-1 and TRBJ1-6; no firm D call. This CDR3 has 13 residues. From germline, CDR1 is DFQATT and CDR2 SNEGSKA (reference sequence). V dropped 6 bases and J dropped 4 bases, with 10 bases sitting between them. The chain's CDR3 is CSATEWYNSPLHF. For the CDR3, the DNA is TGCAGTGCAACCGAGTGGTATAATTCACCCCTCCACTTT.

The V gene is TRBV18, the J gene TRBJ1-5; no reliable D call. Germline CDR1 is KGHSH and CDR2 is LQKENI. Trimming removed 2 bases at V and 5 bases at J, with 10 bases between. The CDR3 runs to 14 residues. The CDR3 protein is CASSPAGRYQPQHF. CDR3 coding DNA: TGTGCCAGCTCACCAGCGGGCAGGTATCAGCCCCAGCATTTT.

This clonotype was counted ten times or more. This chain uses TRBV20-1 with TRBJ2-1, with D uncertain. The CDR3 spans 13 residues. The germline V gene encodes CDR1 DFQATT and CDR2 SNEGSKA (reference sequence). The V end was cut by 3 bases, the J end by 3 bases, with 9 bases between. CDR3 nucleotide sequence: TGCAGTGCTAGTAGGGCGGACTACAATGAGCAGTTCTTC. Its translation: CSASRADYNEQFF.

This clonotype has only a few counts. This chain connects TRBV18 to TRBJ2-1; D not resolved. V dropped 3 bases and J dropped 2 bases, with 11 bases sitting between them. Germline loops: CDR1 KGHSH, CDR2 LQKENI. There are 15 residues in the CDR3. CDR3 loop: CASSPSYLTYNEQFF. The CDR3 DNA reads as TGTGCCAGCTCACCTTCTTATCTCACCTACAATGAGCAGTTCTTC.

The chain carries TRBV24-1 and TRBJ1-5; D remains ambiguous. Germline loops: CDR1 KGHDR, CDR2 SFDVKD. The CDR3 loop spans 15 amino acids. Trimming shortened V by 4 bases and J by 7 bases, and 16 bases separated the two germline ends. This chain's CDR3 is CATSEAGRPEQPQHF. For the CDR3, the DNA is TGTGCCACCAGTGAGGCCGGGAGACCCGAACAGCCCCAGCATTTT.

The V call is TRBV7-2, the J call TRBJ2-7, with D possibly called TRBD1 or TRBD2 (6 bases each). Between the trimmed V and J ends, which lost 5 bases and 2 bases, there was a span of 16 bases. CDR3 length equals 15 residues. Germline V CDR1 and CDR2: SGHTA, FQGNSA. As DNA, the CDR3 is TGTGCCAGCAGCGCAGGGGACTTACTGACCTACGAGCAGTACTTC. It codes for CASSAGDLLTYEQYF.